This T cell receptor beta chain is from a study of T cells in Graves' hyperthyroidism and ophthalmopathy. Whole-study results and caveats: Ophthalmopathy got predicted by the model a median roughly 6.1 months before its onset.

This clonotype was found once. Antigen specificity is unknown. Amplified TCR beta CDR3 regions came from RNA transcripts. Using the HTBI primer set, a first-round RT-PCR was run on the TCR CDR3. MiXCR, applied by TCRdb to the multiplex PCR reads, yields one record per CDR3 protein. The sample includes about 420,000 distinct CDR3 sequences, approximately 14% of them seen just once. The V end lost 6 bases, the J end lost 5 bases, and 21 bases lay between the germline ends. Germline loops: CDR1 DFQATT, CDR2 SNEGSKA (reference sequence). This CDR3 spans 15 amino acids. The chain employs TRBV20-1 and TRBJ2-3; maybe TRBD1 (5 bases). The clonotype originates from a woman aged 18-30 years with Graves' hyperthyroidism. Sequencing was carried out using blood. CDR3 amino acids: CSARAGPRVGDTQYF. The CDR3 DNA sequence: TGCAGTGCCCGCGCCGGGCCCAGGGTCGGAGATACGCAGTATTTT.